This T cell receptor beta chain was identified during a study of breast tumors, draining lymph nodes, adjacent tissues. This clonotype was seen repeatedly, ten times or more. MiXCR, applied by TCRdb to the multiplex PCR reads, yields one record per CDR3 protein. Altogether tens of thousands of distinct CDR3 sequences are present, approximately 28% being singletons, with the ten largest covering roughly 7.3%. The germline CDR1 and CDR2 sequences are MNHNY and SVGAGI (reference sequence). Trimming removed 6 bases from V and 3 bases from J; junction bases left unmatched: 6. This CDR3 spans 14 amino acids. Samples came from axillary lymph nodes draining the breast cancer.

This sequence originates from a female donor with breast cancer. Some clones in this sample may be carry-over from other donors' samples. Sequenced input: axillary lymph node tissue. This chain uses TRBV6-6 with TRBJ2-7; 9 bases are a match to TRBD1. The CDR3 DNA reads as TGTGCCAGCAGCCCGGGGACAGGGATCTACGAGCAGTACTTC. This encodes CASSPGTGIYEQYF.